A selection of T cell receptor beta chains follows, all from one sample in a study of blood T cell repertoires in COVID-19. TCRdb keeps only in-frame clones here, not all; method: immunoSEQ multiplex PCR. The sample records about 190,000 clones, roughly 80% being singletons. Sequenced sample: peripheral blood. Receptors originate from a woman aged 45-60 years with acute or convalescent COVID-19. CDR3s include the opening cysteine and the closing phenylalanine or tryptophan. D genes are given only for firm matches. Some rows mark clone size as missing; the rest say once, few, many or name a class of expanded clone.

TRBJ2-5 | TRBV24-1 | NA | TRBD1 | 14 | CATRGQGTKETQYF | TGTGCCACCCGGGGACAGGGGACCAAAGAGACCCAGTACTTC
TRBJ1-5 | TRBV4-1 | once | NA | 15 | CASSQVWGGNQPQHF | TGCGCCAGCAGCCAAGTCTGGGGGGGCAATCAGCCCCAGCATTTT
TRBJ2-1 | TRBV28 | NA | NA | 13 | CASSWRAHNEQFF | TGTGCCAGCAGTTGGCGGGCTCACAATGAGCAGTTCTTC
TRBJ2-7 | TRBV11-2 | NA | TRBD2 | 15 | CASSLPGLAFYEQYF | TGTGCCAGCAGCCTACCGGGACTAGCATTCTACGAGCAGTACTTC
TRBJ1-6 | TRBV6-5 | NA | TRBD1 | 15 | CASSYYRQGDSPLHF | TGTGCCAGCAGTTACTATCGACAGGGTGATTCACCCCTCCACTTT
TRBJ2-1 | TRBV28 | NA | NA | 15 | CASSLLRASYNEQFF | TGTGCCAGCAGTTTATTGCGGGCGTCCTACAATGAGCAGTTCTTC
TRBJ1-1 | TRBV7-9 | NA | TRBD1 | 15 | CASSLRGLGDTEAFF | TGTGCCAGCAGCCTCAGGGGGCTGGGGGACACTGAAGCTTTCTTT
TRBJ2-7 | TRBV25-1 | NA | NA | 14 | CASSEYGGNYEQYF | TGTGCCAGCAGTGAATATGGAGGGAACTACGAGCAGTACTTC
TRBJ2-3 | TRBV30 | NA | NA | 12 | CAWSEARDTQYF | TGTGCCTGGAGTGAAGCCCGAGATACGCAGTATTTT
TRBJ1-5 | TRBV5-1 | NA | NA | 13 | CASSPGPGIPQHF | TGCGCCAGCAGCCCTGGTCCCGGGATTCCCCAGCATTTT
TRBJ1-5 | TRBV2 | few | NA | 13 | CASTPGSYQPQHF | TGTGCCAGCACTCCGGGATCCTATCAGCCCCAGCATTTT
TRBJ2-3 | TRBV9 | NA | TRBD2 | 16 | CASSAGLAGFTDTQYF | TGTGCCAGCAGCGCGGGACTAGCGGGATTCACAGATACGCAGTATTTT
TRBJ1-2 | TRBV6-6 | once | NA | 14 | CASSYTGDAYGYTF | TGTGCCAGCAGTTACACGGGGGATGCCTATGGCTACACCTTC
TRBJ2-1 | TRBV29-1 | NA | TRBD2 | 14 | CSVVRSGTSGEEFF | TGCAGCGTTGTGAGGTCTGGGACTAGTGGGGAGGAGTTCTTC
TRBJ2-7 | TRBV6-5 | NA | TRBD2 | 15 | CASSLGLARSYEQYF | TGTGCCAGCAGTTTGGGACTAGCGCGCTCCTACGAGCAGTACTTC
TRBJ2-7 | TRBV28 | NA | TRBD2 | 13 | CASSLGGSYEQYF | TGTGCCAGCAGTTTGGGCGGGAGTTACGAGCAGTACTTC
TRBJ2-4 | TRBV6-6 | NA | NA | 16 | CASSGPHDLAKNIQYF | TGTGCCAGCTCTGGCCCCCATGATTTGGCCAAAAACATTCAGTACTTC
TRBJ1-1 | TRBV10-2 | few | TRBD1 | 14 | CASSHIRGTTEAFF | TGCGCCAGCAGCCACATCAGGGGGACCACTGAAGCTTTCTTT
TRBJ1-1 | TRBV19 | NA | NA | 13 | CASSTGMVTEAFF | TGTGCCAGTAGCACAGGGATGGTGACTGAAGCTTTCTTT
TRBJ2-7 | TRBV7-2 | NA | NA | 15 | CASSFMGAYTYEQYF | TGTGCCAGCAGCTTTATGGGGGCTTATACCTACGAGCAGTACTTC